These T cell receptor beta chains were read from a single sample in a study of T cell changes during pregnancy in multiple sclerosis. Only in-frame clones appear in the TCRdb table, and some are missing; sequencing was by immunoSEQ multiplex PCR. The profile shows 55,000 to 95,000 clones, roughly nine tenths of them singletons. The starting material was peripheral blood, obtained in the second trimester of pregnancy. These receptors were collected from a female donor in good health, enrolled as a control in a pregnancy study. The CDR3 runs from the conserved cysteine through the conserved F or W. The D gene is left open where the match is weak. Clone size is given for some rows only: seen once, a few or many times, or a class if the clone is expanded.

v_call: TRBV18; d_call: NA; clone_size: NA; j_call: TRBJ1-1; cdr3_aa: CASSPRGMDTEAFF; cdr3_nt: TGTGCCAGCTCACCCAGGGGCATGGACACTGAAGCTTTCTTT
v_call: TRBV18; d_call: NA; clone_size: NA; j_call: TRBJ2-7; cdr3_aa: CASSPDSSSYEQYF; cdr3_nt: TGTGCCAGCTCACCGGACTCAAGCTCCTACGAGCAGTACTTC
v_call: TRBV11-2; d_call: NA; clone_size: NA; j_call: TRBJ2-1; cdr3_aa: CASSFRDSNKNEQFF; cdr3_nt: TGTGCCAGCAGCTTCCGGGACTCAAATAAAAATGAGCAGTTCTTC
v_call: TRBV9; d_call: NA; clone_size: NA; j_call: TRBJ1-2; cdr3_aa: CASSVQGGGANTNYGYTF; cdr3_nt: TGTGCCAGCAGCGTACAGGGAGGGGGGGCCAATACTAACTATGGCTACACCTTC
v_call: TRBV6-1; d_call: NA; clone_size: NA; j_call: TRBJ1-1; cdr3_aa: CASRTSNTEAFF; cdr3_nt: TGTGCCAGCAGGACATCGAACACTGAAGCTTTCTTT
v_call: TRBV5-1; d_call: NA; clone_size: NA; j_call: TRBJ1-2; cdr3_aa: CASGQNYGYTF; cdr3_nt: TGCGCCAGCGGGCAGAACTATGGCTACACCTTC
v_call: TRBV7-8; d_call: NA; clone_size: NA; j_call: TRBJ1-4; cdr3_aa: CASSLYRGQGLEKLFF; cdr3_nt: TGTGCCAGCAGCTTATATCGTGGGCAGGGACTTGAAAAACTGTTTTTT
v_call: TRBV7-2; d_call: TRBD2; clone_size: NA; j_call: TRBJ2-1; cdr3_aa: CASSLAERGGLDEQFF; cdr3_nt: TGTGCCAGCAGCTTAGCGGAGCGGGGGGGCCTCGATGAGCAGTTCTTC
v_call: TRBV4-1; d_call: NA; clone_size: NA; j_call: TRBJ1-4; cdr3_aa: CASSQQGEKLFF; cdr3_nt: TGCGCCAGCAGCCAGCAGGGTGAAAAACTGTTTTTT
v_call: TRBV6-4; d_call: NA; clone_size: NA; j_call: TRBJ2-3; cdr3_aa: CASSDGRGTSTDTQYF; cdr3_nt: TGTGCCAGCAGTGACGGCAGAGGAACTAGCACAGATACGCAGTATTTT
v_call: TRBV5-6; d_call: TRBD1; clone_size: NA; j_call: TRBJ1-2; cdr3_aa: CASSLAGQSYGYTF; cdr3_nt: TGTGCCAGCAGCTTGGCGGGACAGTCTTATGGCTACACCTTC
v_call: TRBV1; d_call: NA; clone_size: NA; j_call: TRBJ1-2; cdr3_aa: CTSSPTHPGGVNYGYTF; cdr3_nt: TGCACCAGCAGCCCGACTCATCCCGGCGGGGTTAACTATGGCTACACCTTC
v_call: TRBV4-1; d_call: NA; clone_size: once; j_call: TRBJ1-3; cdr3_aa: CASSTVSQAVGNTIYF; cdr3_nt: TGCGCCAGCAGCACCGTCTCCCAGGCCGTTGGAAACACCATATATTTT
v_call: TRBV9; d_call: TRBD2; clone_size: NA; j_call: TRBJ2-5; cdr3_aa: CASSVGGGISETQYF; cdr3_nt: TGTGCCAGCAGCGTAGGGGGGGGAATCTCGGAGACCCAGTACTTC
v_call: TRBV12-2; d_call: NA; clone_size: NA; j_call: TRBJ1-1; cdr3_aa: CASRLGAGGVEAFF; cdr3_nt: TGTGCAAGTCGCTTAGGGGCGGGGGGGGTTGAAGCTTTCTTT
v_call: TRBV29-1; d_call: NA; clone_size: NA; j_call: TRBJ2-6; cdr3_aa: CSVEEGGRGGANVLTF; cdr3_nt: TGCAGCGTTGAAGAGGGCGGGCGCGGTGGGGCCAACGTCCTGACTTTC
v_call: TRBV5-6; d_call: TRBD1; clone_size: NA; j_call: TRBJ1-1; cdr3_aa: CASSNRDRYTEAFF; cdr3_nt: TGTGCCAGCAGCAACCGGGACAGGTACACTGAAGCTTTCTTT
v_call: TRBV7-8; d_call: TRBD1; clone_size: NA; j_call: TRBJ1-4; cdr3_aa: CASSFSVGQGASGEKLFF; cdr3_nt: TGTGCCAGCAGCTTTTCGGTCGGACAGGGGGCGTCAGGGGAAAAACTGTTTTTT
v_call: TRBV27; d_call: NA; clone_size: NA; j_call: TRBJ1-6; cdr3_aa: CASSSPPGTPGYSPLHF; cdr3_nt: TGTGCCAGCAGTTCCCCCCCCGGGACACCAGGTTATTCACCCCTCCACTTT
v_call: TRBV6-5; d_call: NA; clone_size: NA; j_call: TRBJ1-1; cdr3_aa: CASRTLQGGNTEAFF; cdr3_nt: TGTGCCAGCAGGACCCTACAGGGTGGGAACACTGAAGCTTTCTTT
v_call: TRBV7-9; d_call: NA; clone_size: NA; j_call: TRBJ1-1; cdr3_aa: CASGHDGSISAEAFF; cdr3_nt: TGTGCCAGCGGCCATGATGGGAGTATCAGCGCTGAAGCTTTCTTT
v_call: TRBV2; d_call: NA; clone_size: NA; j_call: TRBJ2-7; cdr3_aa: CASSVPGGTSHYEQYF; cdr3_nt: TGTGCCAGCAGTGTACCGGGGGGCACCTCCCACTACGAGCAGTACTTC
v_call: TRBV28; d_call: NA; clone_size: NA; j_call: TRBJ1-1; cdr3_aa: CASSLGVRGTEAFF; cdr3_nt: TGTGCCAGCAGCTTAGGGGTAAGGGGAACTGAAGCTTTCTTT
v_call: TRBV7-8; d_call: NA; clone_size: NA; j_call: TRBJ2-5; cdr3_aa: CASSSQPGETQYF; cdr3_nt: TGTGCCAGCAGCTCCCAGCCAGGGGAGACCCAGTACTTC
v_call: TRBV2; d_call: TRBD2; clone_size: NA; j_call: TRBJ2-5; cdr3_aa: CASSQLAGAPETQYF; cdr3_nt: TGTGCCAGCAGTCAACTAGCGGGGGCGCCAGAGACCCAGTACTTC
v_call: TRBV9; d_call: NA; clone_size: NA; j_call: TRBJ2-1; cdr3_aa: CASSATASSYNEQFF; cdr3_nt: TGTGCCAGCAGCGCGACTGCGAGCTCCTACAATGAGCAGTTCTTC
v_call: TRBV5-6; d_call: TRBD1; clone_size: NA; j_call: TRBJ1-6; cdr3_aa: CASTKTGFNSPLHF; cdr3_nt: TGTGCCAGCACCAAGACAGGGTTTAATTCACCCCTCCACTTT
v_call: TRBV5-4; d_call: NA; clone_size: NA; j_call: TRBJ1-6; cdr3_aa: CASSLLGPGNSPLHF; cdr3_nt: TGTGCCAGCAGCTTGCTTGGGCCCGGTAATTCACCCCTCCACTTT
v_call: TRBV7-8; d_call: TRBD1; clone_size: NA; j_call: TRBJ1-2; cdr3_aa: CASTPSGQVFPSHGYTF; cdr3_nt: TGTGCCAGCACCCCGAGTGGACAGGTTTTTCCTTCGCATGGCTACACCTTC
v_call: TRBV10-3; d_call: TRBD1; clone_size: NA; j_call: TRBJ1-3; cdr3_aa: CAITRDSNSGNTIYF; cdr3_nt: TGTGCCATCACCCGGGACAGCAACTCTGGAAACACCATATATTTT
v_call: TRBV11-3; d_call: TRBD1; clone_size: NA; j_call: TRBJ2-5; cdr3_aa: CASSLTGGIQETQYF; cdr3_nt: TGTGCCAGCAGCTTAACAGGGGGGATCCAAGAGACCCAGTACTTC